A few counts support the clone carrying this T cell receptor (beta chain). This sample stems from a study of blood T cells in healthy people across ages. Then a second PCR, running about 6 to 11 cycles, was carried out with a sample-barcoded 5' primer and a J-beta primer mix. Every sample gave at least 3 million paired-end reads containing CDR3. TCRdb re-analysed the 5' RACE reads in MiXCR, keeping a single row per CDR3 protein. The sample lists around 990,000 distinct CDR3 sequences, around two fifths occurring once. The CDR3 contains 13 residues. Germline-derived CDR1 and CDR2 are DFQATT and SNEGSKA (reference sequence). V was clipped by 8 bases and J by 0 bases, with 12 bases between them. PBMCs numbering at least 6.5 million were isolated per sample.

V is TRBV20-1 and J is TRBJ2-3; perhaps TRBD2 as D (5 bases). Sequences were obtained from blood. This clonotype originated in a man aged 18 to 29 in good health. This chain's CDR3 is CSTRTGSTDTQYF. CDR3 sequence (DNA): TGCAGTACCCGGACGGGAAGCACAGATACGCAGTATTTT.